Shown below are 20 T cell receptor beta chains from a single sample sequenced in a study of T cell clonality in common variable immunodeficiency. Method: immunoSEQ multiplex PCR; TCRdb's copy keeps in-frame clones and lacks some. In total the sample includes roughly 32,000 clones, none of them seen once. The sequenced material came from peripheral blood mononuclear cells. Source of these receptors: a person aged 18-70 years in good health.

This clone was counted at least ten times. The read ends 3 residues shy of where the CDR3 ends; the end is completed using the germline J gene. The chain links TRBV19 to TRBJ2-2; D may be TRBD2 (5 bases). CDR3 length equals 12 residues. V gave up 5 bases and J gave up 8 bases, with 9 bases separating them. Germline-derived CDR1 and CDR2 are LNHDA and SQIVND (reference sequence). The CDR3 sequence is CASSFGVGELFF. CDR3 bases read: TGTGCCAGTAGTTTCGGGGTGGGGGAG. Looking up the rest from reference TRBV19 and TRBJ2-2 gives the full variable domain: DGGITQSPKYLFRKEGQNVTLSCEQNLNHDAMYWYRQDPGQGLRLIYYSQIVNDFQKGDIAEGYSVSREKKESFPLTVTSAQKNPTAFYLCASSFGVGELFFGEGSRLTVL.

This clone is deemed hyperexpanded. The CDR3 is cut off 3 residues early in the read; its end comes from the germline J gene. This chain joins TRBV7-3 and TRBJ2-7; D possibly uses TRBD1 or TRBD2 (5 bases each). With 1 base removed from V and 5 bases from J, the gap between germline ends came to 12 bases. Germline loops: CDR1 SGHTA, CDR2 FQGTGA. The CDR3 has 14 residues. CDR3 DNA, as far as it was read: TGTGCCAGCAGCTTAAGAGGGGAATCCCACGAG. It is translated as CASSLRGESHE. The CDR3, in full, reads CASSLRGESHEQYF.

This clone was seen ten or more times. The read stops 3 residues short of the end of the CDR3; the missing end is completed from the germline J gene. J is TRBJ1-4 and V is TRBV5-1; no firm D call. Looked up from germline, CDR1 is SGHRS and CDR2 is YFSETQ. This CDR3 has 14 residues. Trimming shortened V by 4 bases and J by 8 bases, and 15 bases separated the two germline ends. Partial CDR3 DNA: TGCGCCAGCAGCCCTGCGTCCACGACAGAAAAA. It translates to CASSPASTTEK. The full CDR3 sequence reads CASSPASTTEKLFF.

This clone was seen a handful of times. Read coverage stops 3 residues before the CDR3 terminus; the germline J gene supplies the remainder. The sample has other DNA sequences that encode this CDR3 too. This chain links TRBV14 with TRBJ2-7, with 8 bases fitting TRBD2. The CDR3 covers 14 residues. V shed 4 bases, J shed 6 bases, and the junction held 8 bases outside the gene matches. Germline V gene data show CDR1 as SGHDN and CDR2 as FVKESK. The sequenced part of the CDR3 DNA is TGTGCCAGCAGCCCCCGGACCAGCGGGGGCGAG. Protein sequence: CASSPRTSGGE. The entire CDR3 protein reads CASSPRTSGGEQYF.

There are many counts of this clone. The read terminates 3 residues ahead of where the CDR3 ends, so the germline J gene completes it. This chain connects TRBV20-1 to TRBJ1-2; D might be TRBD1 (6 bases). V lost 6 bases to trimming and J lost 2 bases, with 16 bases between them. Germline loops: CDR1 DFQATT, CDR2 SNEGSKA (reference sequence). CDR3 length: 14 amino acids. The covered CDR3 bases are TGCAGTGCGCCGAAAGGGGGACAAAACTATGGC. As protein: CSAPKGGQNYG. The CDR3 as a whole reads CSAPKGGQNYGYTF.

At least ten counts were recorded for this clone. The read halts 3 residues ahead of the CDR3 end, with the missing end drawn from the germline J gene. V and J are TRBV20-1 and TRBJ2-4; D uncertain. The germline gives CDR1 DFQATT, CDR2 SNEGSKA (reference sequence). The CDR3 extends over 11 amino acids. V was pared by 0 bases and J by 8 bases, with 5 bases between. This chain's CDR3 is CSARDSYIQYF. Partial CDR3 DNA: TGCAGTGCTAGAGATTCGTACATT.

This clone came up many times. The CDR3 loop reads CAWSVGEKLFF. The DNA read from the CDR3 is TGTGCCTGGAGTGTCGGTGAAAAA. The chain uses TRBV30 and TRBJ1-4; D remains unclear. The read ends 3 residues before the CDR3 terminus; that terminus is restored from the germline J gene. The CDR3 length is 11 residues. The V and J ends lost 0 bases and 7 bases respectively, with 3 bases between them. Germline assignment: CDR1 GTSNPN and CDR2 SVGIG (reference sequence).

This clone was seen ten or more times. The missing CDR3 end, 3 residues past where the read stops, is filled in from the germline J gene. The chain carries TRBV5-1 and TRBJ1-1; perhaps TRBD1 as D (6 bases). The germline V gene encodes CDR1 SGHRS and CDR2 YFSETQ. Trimming removed 3 bases from V and 2 bases from J, with 14 bases in between. The CDR3 contains 15 residues. This CDR3 is CASSSTGQINTEAFF. The covered CDR3 bases are TGCGCCAGCAGCTCTACCGGACAGATAAACACTGAA.

This clone was detected ten times or more. The sequenced CDR3 bases are TGCAGTGCTTTAGCGGGAGGCTATGGC. Amino acids: CSALAGGYG. The full CDR3 reads CSALAGGYGYTF. The chain links TRBV20-1 to TRBJ1-2; D unclear. The read falls 3 residues short of the CDR3 end, and the missing part is taken from the germline J gene. This CDR3 spans 12 amino acids. V dropped 5 bases and J dropped 4 bases, with 11 bases sitting between them. Germline CDR1 reads DFQATT; CDR2 reads SNEGSKA (reference sequence).

Details on this clone: Read data end 3 residues before the CDR3 end; the end is taken from the germline J gene. The J gene is TRBJ1-2, the V gene TRBV6-2 or TRBV6-3; 9 bases map to TRBD1. V lost 5 bases to trimming and J lost 3 bases; unmatched junction nucleotides: 7. The germline V gene has CDR1 MNHEY and CDR2 SVGEGT. This CDR3 is 15 amino acids long. The CDR3 DNA, read in part, is TGTGCCAGCAGTGATTACAGGGGGCAGGACTATGGC. This gives the protein CASSDYRGQDYG. Given in full, the CDR3 is CASSDYRGQDYGYTF.

Turning to this clone: One end of the junction does not line up with germline, which may come from a read error. The CDR3 protein is CASSAGPGAGEETQYF. CDR3 DNA, as far as it was read: TGTGCTAGCAGCGCTGGTCCCGGGGCGGGGGAAGAGACC. The chain recombines TRBV7-7 with TRBJ2-5, with 7 bases fitting TRBD2. Read sequence stops 3 residues before the CDR3 end, and the germline J gene provides the missing end. From germline, CDR1 is SSHAT and CDR2 FNYEAQ (reference sequence). The CDR3 sequence is 16 residues long.

The table lists this clone with a few counts. Germline is not matched at one junction end, which may reflect a read error. The read ends 3 residues early relative to the CDR3; the germline J gene fills the gap. The J gene is TRBJ1-4, the V gene TRBV30; no firm D call. CDR3 length equals 14 residues. Germline CDR1 and CDR2: GTSNPN and SVGIG (reference sequence). Here the CDR3 reads CAWSQGTTNEKLFF. The sequenced CDR3 bases are TGTGCCTGGAGCCAAGGAACAACTAATGAGAAA.

This clone was seen repeatedly, ten times or more. The read ends 3 residues shy of where the CDR3 ends; the end is completed using the germline J gene. The V call is TRBV19, the J call TRBJ1-2; possibly TRBD1 for D (5 bases). Germline CDR1 reads LNHDA; CDR2 reads SQIVND (reference sequence). The CDR3 extends over 14 amino acids. Trimming stripped 3 bases from V and 6 bases from J, with 14 bases between. This chain's CDR3 is CASSIFVRGHGYTF. Partial CDR3 DNA: TGTGCCAGTAGTATTTTCGTGAGGGGTCATGGC.

Many counts were recorded for this clone. The read ends 3 residues early relative to the CDR3; the germline J gene fills the gap. This chain joins TRBV30 and TRBJ1-6, with D perhaps matching TRBD1 (6 bases). Looked up from germline, CDR1 is GTSNPN and CDR2 is SVGIG (reference sequence). There are 16 residues in the CDR3. Trimming removed 0 bases at V and 10 bases at J, with 19 bases between. The CDR3 region is CAWSVPGRGFGSPLHF. The CDR3 DNA, read in part, is TGTGCCTGGAGTGTACCTGGCAGGGGATTTGGGTCACCC.

This clone was observed at least ten times. The covered CDR3 bases are TGTGCCAGTAGTATAACAGGGTTAACAGGTGGC. Encoded protein: CASSITGLTGG. The entire CDR3 reads CASSITGLTGGYTF. V usage is TRBV19 and J usage is TRBJ1-2; D perhaps matches TRBD1 (6 bases). The read terminates 3 residues before the CDR3 end, so the remaining end is supplied by the germline J gene. The CDR3 length is 14 residues. Germline V gives CDR1 LNHDA, CDR2 SQIVND (reference sequence). V lost 2 bases to trimming and J lost 7 bases, with 14 bases between them.

This clone was seen more than once but under ten times. The CDR3 goes on 3 residues after the read ends, and that part is filled in from the germline J gene. J is TRBJ2-3 and V is TRBV7-9; TRBD2 might be the D (6 bases). Deletions cut 6 bases from V and 6 bases from J, with 19 bases between. CDR1 is SEHNR and CDR2 is FQNEAQ in the germline V gene (reference sequence). The CDR3 length is 15 residues. The CDR3 DNA, read in part, is TGTGCCAGCAGTCTGGGGGGTCGGGCGTACGATACG. Translated: CASSLGGRAYDT. The CDR3 reads in full as CASSLGGRAYDTQYF.

This clone was seen ten or more times. The sequenced fragment ends 3 residues before the CDR3 boundary, so the rest is inferred from the germline J gene. The rearrangement links TRBV11-3 to TRBJ2-2; TRBD1 might be the D (5 bases). The germline V gene encodes CDR1 SGHNT and CDR2 YENEEA. The CDR3 has 15 residues. The sequenced part of the CDR3 DNA is TGTGCCAGCAGCTCAGGAAAATCTGGGGCCAACGTG. The encoded protein is CASSSGKSGANV. The whole CDR3 is CASSSGKSGANVLFF.

This clone is deemed medium-sized (0.01 to 0.1%). With the read ending 3 residues before the CDR3 end, the germline J gene is used to fill in that end. V is TRBV6-1 and J is TRBJ2-3, with D possibly matching TRBD2 (6 bases). This CDR3 has 15 residues. Trimming shortened V by 3 bases and J by 4 bases, and 14 bases separated the two germline ends. Germline CDR1 is MNHNS and CDR2 is SASEGT. The sequenced CDR3 bases are TGTGCCAGCAGTGATGGTAGCGGAGTGGCAGATACG. It codes for CASSDGSGVADT. The CDR3 in full is CASSDGSGVADTQYF.

The table lists this clone with many counts. The sequenced fragment ends 3 residues before the CDR3 boundary, so the rest is inferred from the germline J gene. This chain connects TRBV29-1 to TRBJ1-1; no reliable D call. V lost 4 bases to trimming and J lost 5 bases, with 11 bases between them. The length of the CDR3 is 12 residues. Germline-derived CDR1 and CDR2 are SQVTM and ANQGSEA. The CDR3 is CSVASSRTEAFF. Incomplete CDR3 DNA: TGCAGCGTTGCCTCCTCGCGGACTGAA. The full variable domain, its missing parts supplied by reference TRBV29-1 and TRBJ1-1, is SAVISQKPSRDICQRGTSLTIQCQVDSQVTMMFWYRQQPGQSLTLIATANQGSEATYESGFVIDKFPISRPNLTFSTLTVSNMSPEDSSIYLCSVASSRTEAFFGQGTRLTVV.

At least ten counts were recorded for this clone. The read is 3 residues too short to cover the CDR3 end, so that end is filled in from the germline J gene. The chain links TRBV14 to TRBJ2-2; possibly TRBD2 for D (6 bases). This CDR3 spans 15 amino acids. Germline V gene sequence: CDR1 SGHDN, CDR2 FVKESK. CDR3 sequence: CASSRLSRTNEKLFF. CDR3 DNA (partial): TGTGCCAGCAGCCGCCTTTCGAGGACTAATGAAAAG.